What follows is one T cell receptor (beta chain) and its context. The sample originates from a study of blood T cell repertoires in COVID-19. Study background: COVID-19 samples from acute and convalescent phases originated in the United States, Italy and Spain.

Assay: immunoSEQ multiplex PCR; the TCRdb copy retains only in-frame clones and omits some. The sample shows tens of thousands of clones, more than 85% of them seen only once. The source is a man in his sixties with acute or convalescent COVID-19. Material: peripheral blood.

This chain's CDR3 is CASSETLAGGGNEQFF. CDR3 nucleotides: TGTGCCAGCAGTGAAACTCTAGCGGGAGGGGGCAATGAGCAGTTCTTC. This rearrangement joins TRBV6-1 to TRBJ2-1; 12 nucleotides align to TRBD2. V trimming: 2 bases; J trimming: 6 bases; junction bases outside the gene matches: 5. The CDR3 covers 16 residues. Per the germline V gene, CDR1 is MNHNS and CDR2 is SASEGT.